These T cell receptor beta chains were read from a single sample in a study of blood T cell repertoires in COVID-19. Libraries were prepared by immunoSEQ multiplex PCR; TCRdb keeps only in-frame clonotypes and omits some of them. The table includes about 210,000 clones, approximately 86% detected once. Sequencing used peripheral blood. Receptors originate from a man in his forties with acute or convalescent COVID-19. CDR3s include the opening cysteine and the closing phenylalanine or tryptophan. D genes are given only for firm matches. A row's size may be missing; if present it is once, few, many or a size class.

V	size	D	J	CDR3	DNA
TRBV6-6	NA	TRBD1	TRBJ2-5	CASSRQGAPEQETQYF	TGTGCCAGCAGTCGACAGGGGGCGCCGGAACAAGAGACCCAGTACTTC
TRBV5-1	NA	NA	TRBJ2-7	CASSLAPGDGYEQYF	TGCGCCAGCAGCTTGGCGCCAGGGGACGGCTACGAGCAGTACTTC
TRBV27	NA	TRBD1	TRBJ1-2	CASSPNFQGAYGYTF	TGTGCCAGCAGTCCCAATTTCCAGGGGGCCTATGGCTACACCTTC
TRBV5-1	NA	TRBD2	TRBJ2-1	CASREASGYNEQFF	TGCGCCAGCAGGGAGGCTAGCGGTTACAATGAGCAGTTCTTC
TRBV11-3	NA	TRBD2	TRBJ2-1	CASSLSAGVDNEQFF	TGTGCCAGCAGCCTATCGGCGGGAGTCGACAATGAGCAGTTCTTC
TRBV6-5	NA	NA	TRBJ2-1	CASRPGQHNEQFF	TGTGCCAGCAGGCCGGGACAACACAATGAGCAGTTCTTC
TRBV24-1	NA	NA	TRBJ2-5	CATSTVVGAQPRETQYF	TGTGCCACCAGCACCGTTGTGGGGGCACAACCAAGGGAGACCCAGTACTTC
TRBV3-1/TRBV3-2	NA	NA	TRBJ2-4	CASSQQGTKNIQYF	TGTGCCAGCAGCCAGCAGGGGACCAAAAACATTCAGTACTTC
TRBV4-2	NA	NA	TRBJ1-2	CASSQDPPGLGYGYTF	TGTGCCAGCAGCCAAGATCCCCCAGGGCTAGGCTATGGCTACACCTTC
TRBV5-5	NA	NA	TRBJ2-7	CASSPRSSYEQYF	TGTGCCAGCAGCCCTCGCAGCTCCTACGAGCAGTACTTC
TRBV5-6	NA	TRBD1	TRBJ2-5	CASNKTGEETQYF	TGTGCCAGCAACAAGACAGGGGAAGAGACCCAGTACTTC
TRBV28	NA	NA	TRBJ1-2	CASSLLYYGYTF	TGTGCCAGCAGTCTCCTCTACTATGGCTACACCTTC
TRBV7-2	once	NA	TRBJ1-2	CASSFAGGYGYTF	TGTGCCAGCAGCTTTGCCGGGGGCTATGGCTACACCTTC
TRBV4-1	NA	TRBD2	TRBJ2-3	CASSLGLAEPSTDTQYF	TGCGCCAGCAGTTTGGGACTAGCGGAACCTAGCACAGATACGCAGTATTTT
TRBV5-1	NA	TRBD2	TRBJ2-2	CASSRSGSVGELFF	TGCGCCAGCAGCCGTAGCGGGAGTGTCGGGGAGCTGTTTTTT
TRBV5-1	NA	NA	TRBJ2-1	CASSLVSGQNEQFF	TGCGCCAGCAGCTTGGTTTCAGGTCAGAATGAGCAGTTCTTC
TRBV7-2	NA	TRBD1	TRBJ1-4	CASSLIRQGEKLFF	TGTGCCAGCAGCTTGATCCGACAGGGTGAAAAACTGTTTTTT
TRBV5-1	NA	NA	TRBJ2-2	CASSLVAETGGELFF	TGCGCCAGCAGCTTGGTAGCGGAGACGGGCGGGGAGCTGTTTTTT
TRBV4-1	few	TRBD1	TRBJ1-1	CASSQGGQFSTEAFF	TGCGCCAGCAGCCAAGGGGGACAGTTTTCTACTGAAGCTTTCTTT
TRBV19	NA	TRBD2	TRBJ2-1	CASSIDSAGGGEQFF	TGTGCCAGTAGTATAGATTCAGCGGGAGGCGGTGAGCAGTTCTTC
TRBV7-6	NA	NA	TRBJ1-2	CASSLGAGQPNYGYTF	TGTGCCAGCAGCTTAGGGGCAGGGCAACCTAACTATGGCTACACCTTC
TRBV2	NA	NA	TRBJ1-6	CATRRDSGTYNSPLHF	TGTGCCACCCGGCGGGATTCTGGCACCTATAATTCACCCCTCCACTTT
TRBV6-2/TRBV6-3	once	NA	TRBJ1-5	CASSPGSQPQHF	TGTGCCAGCAGCCCCGGTTCTCAGCCCCAGCATTTT
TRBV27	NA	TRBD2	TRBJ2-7	CASSQREGVSYEQYF	TGTGCCAGCAGCCAGCGGGAGGGGGTTTCCTACGAGCAGTACTTC
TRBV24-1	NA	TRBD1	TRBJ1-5	CATSDAGTGVNQPQHF	TGTGCCACCAGTGATGCCGGGACAGGCGTCAATCAGCCCCAGCATTTT
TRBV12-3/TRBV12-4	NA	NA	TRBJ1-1	CASSFGDTEAFF	TGTGCCAGCAGTTTCGGGGACACTGAAGCTTTCTTT
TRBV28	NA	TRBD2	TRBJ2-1	CASSPSSGPYNEQFF	TGTGCCAGCAGTCCCTCTAGCGGGCCCTACAATGAGCAGTTCTTC
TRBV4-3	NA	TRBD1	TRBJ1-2	CASSQVTGGRGYGYTF	TGCGCCAGCAGCCAGGTCACAGGGGGCCGTGGCTATGGCTACACCTTC
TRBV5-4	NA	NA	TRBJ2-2	CASSPAGSAANTGELFF	TGTGCCAGCAGCCCCGCCGGTAGCGCCGCGAACACCGGGGAGCTGTTTTTT
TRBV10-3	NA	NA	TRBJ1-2	CAISEAGTTGYTF	TGTGCCATCAGTGAAGCGGGAACGACTGGCTACACCTTC
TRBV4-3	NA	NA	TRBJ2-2	CASSQRAGIGAAELFF	TGCGCCAGCAGCCAAAGGGCAGGGATTGGGGCGGCGGAGCTGTTTTTT
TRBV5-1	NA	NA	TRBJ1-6	CASSPREPENSPLHF	TGCGCCAGCAGCCCCCGGGAGCCCGAGAATTCACCCCTCCACTTT
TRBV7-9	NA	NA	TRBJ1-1	CASSPFGWRSTEAFF	TGTGCCAGCAGCCCCTTTGGGTGGAGGTCCACTGAAGCTTTCTTT
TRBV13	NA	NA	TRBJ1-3	CASRLGIISGSGNTIYF	TGTGCCAGCAGGTTGGGTATCATATCGGGCTCTGGAAACACCATATATTTT
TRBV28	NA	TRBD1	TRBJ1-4	CASRPRDRGREKLFF	TGTGCCAGCAGGCCCCGGGACAGGGGGCGAGAAAAACTGTTTTTT
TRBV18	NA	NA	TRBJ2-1	CASSPTVEQFF	TGTGCCAGCTCACCTACGGTGGAGCAGTTCTTC
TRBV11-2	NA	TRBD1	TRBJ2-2	CASRPPGQGFGVGELFF	TGTGCCAGCAGACCTCCGGGACAGGGGTTCGGTGTCGGGGAGCTGTTTTTT